This TCR beta chain is drawn from a study of T-cell reconstitution after alpha-beta-depleted transplantation in children. Findings and caveats of the study: When one year had passed after transplant, most T-cell counts and diversity came from newly produced T cells. In some patients, recipient T cells and intrathymic progenitors surviving conditioning explained high day-60 diversity. Alpha-beta T cells about two months after transplant reportedly derived from several hundred expanded graft clones.

For this clonotype: No antigen is known for it.

Library preparation (for TCRbeta) was performed with unique molecular identifiers. TCRdb ran MiXCR on the PCR reads and lists one entry per CDR3 protein. The sample comprises 500,000 to 750,000 distinct CDR3 sequences, over 10% of which are singletons, and over 2% rests with the top ten. The CDR3 runs 14 residues. The V end lost 7 bases, the J end lost 0 bases, and 12 bases lay between the germline ends. CDR1 SEHNR and CDR2 FQNEAQ come from the germline V gene (reference sequence). The chain carries TRBV7-9 and TRBJ1-1; a weak D match, TRBD1 (5 bases). Sequenced material: PBMCs, mostly from graft donor cells, taken 360 days after TCRalphabeta/CD19-depleted stem cell transplant. The origin of this receptor is a male patient under 18 who had a stem cell transplant for acute myeloid leukemia, so the T cells may come from the graft donor. CDR3 DNA: TGTGCCAGCACCCCGGGGCCAATGAACACTGAAGCTTTCTTT. Residues: CASTPGPMNTEAFF.